This T cell receptor beta chain originates from a study of cytomegalovirus exposure and HLA in healthy donors. The study's findings and limits: A later analysis found most CMV-associated TCR beta chains apparently HLA-restricted. A few CMV-associated chains were confirmed in vitro to be specific for CMV antigens. Later analysis demonstrated an association between a missense DCLRE1C variant and TCR beta V- and J-gene trimming.

CDR3 length equals 15 residues. V was trimmed by 1 base and J by 3 bases, leaving 13 bases between them. Germline V lookup: CDR1 MGHRA, CDR2 YSYEKL. Remarks on this clone: Its antigen is unidentified.

It was with 60 Vbeta and 13 Jbeta primers that the PCR ran. Sequenced by immunoSEQ multiplex PCR; TCRdb stores in-frame clones only, minus some. Here the sample spans around 200,000 clones, about 80% being singletons. Source material: PBMCs. The receptor was derived from a woman between 55 and 75 years old in good health and CMV-seropositive. The chain links TRBV4-1 to TRBJ2-7; D possibly corresponds to TRBD2 (7 bases). The CDR3 bases are TGCGCCAGCAGCCAAGGGGAGGGGGAAATCTACGAGCAGTACTTC. It specifies CASSQGEGEIYEQYF.